The clone carrying this TCR beta chain was observed a few times. Its antigen is undetermined. This sample was taken from a study of blood T cells in healthy people across ages. V was cut by 3 bases and J by 6 bases, with 14 bases left in between. Germline lookup yields CDR1 MGHRA and CDR2 YSYEKL. This CDR3 spans 15 amino acids. PCR was performed a second time for roughly 6 to 12 cycles using a sample-barcoded 5' primer and a J-beta primer mix. MiXCR was run by TCRdb on the 5' RACE reads, yielding one entry per CDR3 protein. The table lists 1.5 million to 2 million distinct CDR3 sequences, about 39% of them singletons. General study findings and limits: Long-lived donors exceeded aged donors in naive CD4+ cells and diversity.

PBMCs numbering at least 6.5 million were isolated per sample. The chain combines TRBV4-1 with TRBJ1-4, with D possibly being TRBD1 (6 bases). The sequence derives from a human donor in good health. Sequenced: blood. The CDR3 here is CASSHEDSVYEKLFF. DNA for the CDR3: TGCGCCAGCAGCCATGAGGACAGCGTTTATGAAAAACTGTTTTTT.